The 4 T cell receptor beta chains given below trace back to one sample, sequenced in a study of blood T cell repertoires in COVID-19. Sequenced by immunoSEQ multiplex PCR; TCRdb stores in-frame clones only, minus some. The sample lists about 62,000 clones, roughly 88% seen once, with 1.3% in the top ten. The sequenced sample was peripheral blood. The receptors stem from a woman aged 80 or over with acute or convalescent COVID-19.

The CDR3 is CASSSHDRGRGGVNTEAFF. The DNA for the CDR3 is TGTGCCAGCAGTAGCCACGACAGGGGGCGAGGGGGAGTGAACACTGAAGCTTTCTTT. This chain joins TRBV6-2 or TRBV6-3 and TRBJ1-1; 10 positions agree with TRBD1. The CDR3 loop spans 19 amino acids. The germline V gene encodes CDR1 MNHEY and CDR2 SVGEGT. With V trimmed by 5 bases and J by 0 bases, 15 bases remained unmatched.

The rearrangement links TRBV20-1 to TRBJ2-7; 9 nucleotides line up with TRBD2. Per the germline V gene, CDR1 is DFQATT and CDR2 is SNEGSKA (reference sequence). CDR3 length: 13 amino acids. V dropped 3 bases and J dropped 5; count of bases not matched to a gene: 5. The CDR3 sequence is CSASAGGKHEQYF. The DNA for the CDR3 is TGCAGTGCTAGTGCGGGAGGGAAGCACGAGCAGTACTTC.

The CDR3 loop is CASSGRGLAGGGEQYF. The CDR3 DNA follows: TGTGCCAGCAGCGGAAGGGGACTAGCGGGAGGGGGCGAGCAGTACTTC. J is TRBJ2-7 and V is TRBV7-8; 16 nucleotides line up with TRBD2. CDR1 and CDR2 from the germline V gene are SGHVS and FQNEAQ. The V and J ends lost 5 bases and 6 bases, in that order; junction bases with no gene match: 7. This CDR3 is built from 16 residues.

The chain employs TRBV6-2 or TRBV6-3 and TRBJ1-2, with a possible D match to TRBD1 (6 bases). Trimming removed 5 bases at V and 10 bases at J, with 14 bases between. The CDR3 is 12 amino acids. Germline V lookup: CDR1 MNHEY, CDR2 SVGEGT. The CDR3 reads CASSHGQLAYTF. The DNA of the CDR3 is TGTGCCAGCAGTCATGGACAGTTAGCCTACACCTTC.